These 20 T cell receptor beta chains share one sample of origin, sequenced in a study of regulatory T cells in long-lasting Graves disease listed by TCRdb under 2021. Library preparation was by multiplex PCR. Sequenced on an Illumina HiSeq 4000. iRepertoire HTBI primers and Arm-PCR amplification of CDR3 regions were used to construct TCR beta libraries. TCRdb applied fastp at Q25 and MiXCR to the public reads, then kept only in-frame beta chains. Each entry is one CDR3 protein sequence, shown with its most common DNA and genes. This sample holds 500,000 to 800,000 distinct CDR3 sequences; 25% to 30% were observed only once. Jointly, the top ten make up roughly 40% of the sample. Interpreted using the paper, the time point label stands for: persistent/refractory GD, antithyroid drugs over 5 years with positive TRAb. For both TCR sequencing and RNA sequencing, RNA was extracted from PBMCs in TRIzol.

The sample in question was peripheral blood mononuclear cells (PBMCs), obtained when the disease was refractory, from a patient treated with antithyroid drugs. The receptors shown here come from a female donor with Graves disease.

The rearrangement joins TRBV7-2 to TRBJ2-5, with D perhaps TRBD2 (6 bases). CDR1 is SGHTA and CDR2 is FQGNSA in the germline V gene. Between the trimmed V and J ends, which lost 3 bases and 4 bases, there was a span of 21 bases. CDR3 length equals 17 residues. CDR3 sequence: CASSLIGGAGKGETQYF. In nucleotides, the CDR3 is TGTGCCAGCAGCTTGATCGGGGGTGCGGGAAAGGGAGAGACCCAGTACTTC.

The count of this clonotype is one. This chain links TRBV20-1 with TRBJ1-4; no firm D call. Trimming removed 0 bases at V and 3 bases at J, with 14 bases between. This CDR3 comprises 16 residues. Germline V gene lookup returns CDR1 DFQATT and CDR2 SNEGSKA (reference sequence). CDR3 sequence reads: CSARDGTFSANEKLFF. For the CDR3, the DNA is TGCAGTGCTAGAGATGGCACATTTTCCGCTAATGAAAAACTGTTTTTT.

The chain uses TRBV6-1 and TRBJ2-5; 8 bases align to TRBD2. The V segment lost 1 base and the J segment 4 bases; nucleotides outside the gene matches: 11. CDR1 and CDR2 from the germline V gene are MNHNS and SASEGT. This CDR3 region has 17 residues. The CDR3 DNA is TGTGCCAGCAGTGAAGTTGGGCCTCGGGAGGGACGAGAGACCCAGTACTTC. This codes for CASSEVGPREGRETQYF.

The chain employs TRBV6-2 or TRBV6-3 and TRBJ1-3; D call uncertain. The V end was cut by 5 bases, the J end by 5 bases, with 4 bases between. CDR1 and CDR2 (germline): MNHEY, SVGEGT. CDR3 size: 11 residues. This CDR3 reads CASSTRNTIYF. The CDR3 region has the DNA TGTGCCAGCAGTACCCGAAACACCATATATTTT.

V and J are TRBV5-1 and TRBJ2-5; 10 positions agree with TRBD2. TRBJ2-1 explains the end of the DNA better; the J call may be wrong. The CDR3 consists of 14 residues. Per germline, CDR1 SGHRS and CDR2 YFSETQ. The CDR3 region has the DNA TGCGCCAGCAGGAGGGTAGCGGGAGGCCATGAGCAGTTCTTC. Amino acids: CASRRVAGGHEQFF.

This clonotype was recorded at least ten times. This chain uses TRBV2 with TRBJ2-7, with 14 nucleotides matching TRBD2. Germline trimming cut 6 bases from V and 6 bases from J; bases unmatched to any gene: 7. The CDR3 consists of 15 residues. In germline, CDR1 is SNHLY, CDR2 FYNNEI. The CDR3, as DNA: TGTGCCAGCAGCACTGGGACTAGCGGGAGCTCCGAGCAGTACTTC. Its protein is CASSTGTSGSSEQYF.

The CDR3 bases are TGCAGTGCTAGAGCTGGGTCGTACCAAGAGACCCAGTACTTC. Translation gives CSARAGSYQETQYF. V is TRBV20-1 and J is TRBJ2-5; D unresolved. CDR3 length equals 14 residues. Germline values: CDR1 DFQATT, CDR2 SNEGSKA (reference sequence). Trimming took off 1 base at V and 0 bases at J, with 9 bases between the two ends.

The chain has TRBV9 and TRBJ1-1; D is possibly TRBD1 (5 bases). Germline V gene data show CDR1 as SGDLS and CDR2 as YYNGEE. Between the trimmed V and J ends, which lost 0 bases and 1 base, there was a span of 10 bases. The CDR3 runs to 15 residues. The CDR3 nucleotides are TGTGCCAGCAGCGTAGGGGGGGACTGGAACACTGAAGCTTTCTTT. This gives the protein CASSVGGDWNTEAFF.

The chain combines TRBV6-2 or TRBV6-3 with TRBJ1-5; TRBD1 might be the D (5 bases). This CDR3 is 15 amino acids long. V lost 2 bases to trimming and J lost 7 bases, with 15 bases between them. Germline values: CDR1 MNHEY, CDR2 SVGEGT. This CDR3 reads CASSYRAGRRQPQHF. CDR3 nucleotide sequence: TGTGCCAGCAGTTACAGGGCAGGGAGGCGGCAGCCCCAGCATTTT.

V is TRBV5-5 and J is TRBJ2-2; the D is unclear. The germline CDR1 and CDR2 sequences are SGHKS and YYEKEE (reference sequence). There are 18 residues in the CDR3. The V gene lost 9 bases and the J gene lost 4 bases, with 28 bases spanning the gap. The CDR3 sequence: CANTPAADSAHATGELFF. As DNA, the CDR3 is TGTGCCAACACCCCCGCGGCCGACTCCGCCCACGCCACCGGGGAGCTGTTTTTT.

This clonotype was counted a few times. The chain recombines TRBV12-3 or TRBV12-4 with TRBJ1-1; the match to TRBD1 covers 8 bases. The V gene end was trimmed by 7 bases and the J gene end by 2 bases; junction bases not matched to a gene: 6. The CDR3 runs to 14 residues. Written as DNA, the CDR3 is TGTGCCAGCACCACGACAGGGGATAACACTGAAGCTTTCTTT. It codes for CASTTTGDNTEAFF.

The rearrangement links TRBV2 to TRBJ1-5, with TRBD1 identical over 7 bases. Germline assignment: CDR1 SNHLY and CDR2 FYNNEI. V was clipped by 7 bases and J by 3 bases; unmatched bases: 9. The CDR3 contains 15 residues. CDR3 sequence (DNA): TGTGCCAGCAAGGGCAGGGGGAGCGTCAATCAGCCCCAGCATTTT. Residues: CASKGRGSVNQPQHF.

This sequence joins TRBV10-3 and TRBJ1-1, with D possibly TRBD1 on 5 matching bases. V dropped 2 bases and J dropped 11 bases, with 15 bases sitting between them. CDR3 size: 13 residues. Germline assignment: CDR1 ENHRY and CDR2 SYGVKD. DNA for the CDR3: TGTGCCATCAGTGAGGGAAACCCTGGGGGGGCTTTCTTT. It is translated as CAISEGNPGGAFF.

Only a few counts were recorded for this clonotype. CDR3 coding DNA: TGTGCCAGCAGTGAACAAGGAAACACCATATATTTT. This codes for CASSEQGNTIYF. The chain employs TRBV2 and TRBJ1-3; D remains unclear. CDR3 length equals 12 residues. From germline, CDR1 is SNHLY and CDR2 FYNNEI. Trimming removed 2 bases at V and 4 bases at J, with 3 bases between. The full variable domain, in which reference TRBV2 and TRBJ1-3 provide the parts outside the CDR3, is EPEVTQTPSHQVTQMGQEVILRCVPISNHLYFYWYRQILGQKVEFLVSFYNNEISEKSEIFDDQFSVERPDGSNFTLKIRSTKLEDSAMYFCASSEQGNTIYFGEGSWLTVV.

The genes are TRBV6-1 and TRBJ1-1; D call uncertain. Deletions cut 11 bases from V and 3 bases from J, with 19 bases between. The CDR3 is 14 amino acids. CDR1 and CDR2 from the germline V gene are MNHNS and SASEGT. The CDR3 DNA sequence: TGTGCCGTCGTAGGTAGCTTCGGGGACACTGAAGCTTTCTTT. Its translation is CAVVGSFGDTEAFF.

This chain links TRBV14 with TRBJ2-7; 11 nucleotides match TRBD2. Germline CDR1 is SGHDN and CDR2 is FVKESK. The CDR3 has 16 amino acids. Unmatched junction bases numbered 4, after V lost 2 bases and J lost 1 base. CDR3 loop: CASSQTGTSGSYEQYF. The CDR3 region has the DNA TGTGCCAGCAGCCAAACCGGGACTAGCGGATCCTACGAGCAGTACTTC.

The sample holds many counts of this clonotype. V gene TRBV12-3 or TRBV12-4 combines with J gene TRBJ1-5, with TRBD1 matching over 7 bases. V lost 6 bases and J lost 6; bases outside the gene matches: 8. This CDR3 has 14 residues. The chain's CDR3 is CASSKTGVGQPQHF. DNA of the CDR3: TGTGCCAGCAGCAAAACAGGGGTAGGTCAGCCCCAGCATTTT.

In its sample, this clonotype was seen a few times. This rearrangement joins TRBV5-1 to TRBJ2-4; TRBD1 aligns across 7 bases. CDR3 length: 13 residues. CDR1 and CDR2 (germline): SGHRS, YFSETQ. With 0 bases clipped from V and 6 bases from J, the junction kept 0 bases outside the gene matches. This CDR3 reads CASSLGQGNIQYF. DNA of the CDR3: TGCGCCAGCAGCTTGGGACAGGGAAACATTCAGTACTTC.

The chain couples TRBV12-3 or TRBV12-4 to TRBJ1-1; TRBD1 might be the D (5 bases). V was trimmed by 10 bases and J by 0 bases, leaving 12 bases between them. The CDR3 contains 13 residues. The CDR3 sequence is CANSLTVNTEAFF. DNA for the CDR3: TGTGCCAACAGCCTGACAGTGAACACTGAAGCTTTCTTT.

The rearrangement joins TRBV29-1 to TRBJ1-1; TRBD1 matches at 7 bases. V dropped 3 bases and J dropped 0; count of bases not matched to a gene: 4. The CDR3 covers 14 residues. Per the germline V gene, CDR1 is SQVTM and CDR2 is ANQGSEA. CDR3 in amino acids: CSVEEGALNTEAFF. The DNA of the CDR3 is TGCAGCGTTGAGGAGGGGGCCCTGAACACTGAAGCTTTCTTT. The complete variable domain, with remaining parts taken from reference TRBV29-1 and TRBJ1-1, reads SAVISQKPSRDICQRGTSLTIQCQVDSQVTMMFWYRQQPGQSLTLIATANQGSEATYESGFVIDKFPISRPNLTFSTLTVSNMSPEDSSIYLCSVEEGALNTEAFFGQGTRLTVV.